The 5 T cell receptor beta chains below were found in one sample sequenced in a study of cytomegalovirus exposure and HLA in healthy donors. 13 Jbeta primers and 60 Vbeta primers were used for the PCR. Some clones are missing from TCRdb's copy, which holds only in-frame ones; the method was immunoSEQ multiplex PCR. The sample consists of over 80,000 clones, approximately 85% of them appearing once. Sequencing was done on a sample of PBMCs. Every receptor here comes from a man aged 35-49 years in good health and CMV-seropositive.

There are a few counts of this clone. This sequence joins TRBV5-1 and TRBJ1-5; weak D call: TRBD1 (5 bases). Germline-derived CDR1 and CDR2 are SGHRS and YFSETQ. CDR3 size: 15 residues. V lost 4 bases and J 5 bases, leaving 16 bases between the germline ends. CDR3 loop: CASSTQPDSYQPQHF. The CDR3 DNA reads TGCGCCAGCAGCACTCAACCTGACAGTTATCAGCCCCAGCATTTT.

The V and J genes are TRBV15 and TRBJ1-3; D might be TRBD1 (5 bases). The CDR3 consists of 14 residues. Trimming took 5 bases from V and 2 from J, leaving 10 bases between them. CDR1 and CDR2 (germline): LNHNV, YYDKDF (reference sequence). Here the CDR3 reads CATSPQGTGNTIYF. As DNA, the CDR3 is TGTGCCACCAGCCCTCAGGGAACTGGAAACACCATATATTTT.

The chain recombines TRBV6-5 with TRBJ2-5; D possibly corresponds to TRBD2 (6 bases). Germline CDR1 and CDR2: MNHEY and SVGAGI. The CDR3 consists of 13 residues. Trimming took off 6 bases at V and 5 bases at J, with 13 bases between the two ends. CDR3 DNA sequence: TGTGCCAGCAGAGGCCCGGGGGAGGAGACCCAGTACTTC. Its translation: CASRGPGEETQYF.

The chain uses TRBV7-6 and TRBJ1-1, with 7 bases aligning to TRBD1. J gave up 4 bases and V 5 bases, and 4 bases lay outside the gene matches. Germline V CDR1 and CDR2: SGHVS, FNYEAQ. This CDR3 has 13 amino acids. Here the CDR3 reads CASSPGQRTEAFF. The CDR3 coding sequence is TGTGCCAGCAGCCCGGGACAGCGCACTGAAGCTTTCTTT.

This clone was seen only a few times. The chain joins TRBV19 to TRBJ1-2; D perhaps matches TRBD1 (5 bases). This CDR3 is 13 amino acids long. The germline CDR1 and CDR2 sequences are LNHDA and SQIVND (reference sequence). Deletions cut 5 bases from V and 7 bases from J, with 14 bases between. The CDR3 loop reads CASSPGSYAGYTF. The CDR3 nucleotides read TGTGCCAGTAGTCCAGGGTCCTACGCTGGCTACACCTTC.